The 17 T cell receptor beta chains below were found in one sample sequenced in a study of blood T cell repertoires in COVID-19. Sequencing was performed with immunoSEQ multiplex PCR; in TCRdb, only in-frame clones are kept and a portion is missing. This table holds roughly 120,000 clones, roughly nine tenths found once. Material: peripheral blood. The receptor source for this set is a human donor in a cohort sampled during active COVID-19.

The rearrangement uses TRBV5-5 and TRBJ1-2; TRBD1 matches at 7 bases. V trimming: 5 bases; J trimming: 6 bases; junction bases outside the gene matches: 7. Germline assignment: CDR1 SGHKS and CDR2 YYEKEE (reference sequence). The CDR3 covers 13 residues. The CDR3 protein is CASRETGSDGYTF. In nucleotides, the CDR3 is TGTGCCAGCAGGGAGACAGGGAGTGATGGCTACACCTTC.

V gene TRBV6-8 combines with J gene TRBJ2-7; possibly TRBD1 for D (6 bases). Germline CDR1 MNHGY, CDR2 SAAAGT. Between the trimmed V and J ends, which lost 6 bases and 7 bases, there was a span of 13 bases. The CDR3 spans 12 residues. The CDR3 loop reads CASRQQGGEQYF. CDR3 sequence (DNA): TGTGCCAGCAGACAACAGGGTGGTGAGCAGTACTTC.

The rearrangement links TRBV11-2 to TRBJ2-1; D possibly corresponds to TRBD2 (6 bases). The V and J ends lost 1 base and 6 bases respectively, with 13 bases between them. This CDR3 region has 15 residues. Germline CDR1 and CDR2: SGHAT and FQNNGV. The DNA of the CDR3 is TGTGCCAGCAGCTTAGCTGAACTAGCATCCAATGAGCAGTTCTTC. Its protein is CASSLAELASNEQFF.

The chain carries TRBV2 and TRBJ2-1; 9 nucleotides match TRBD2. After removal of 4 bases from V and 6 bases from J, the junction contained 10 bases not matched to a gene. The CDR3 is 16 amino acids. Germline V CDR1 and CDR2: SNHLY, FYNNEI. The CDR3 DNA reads TGTGCCAGCAGTGGGGGAGGACTAGCGATGGGCAATGAGCAGTTCTTC. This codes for CASSGGGLAMGNEQFF.

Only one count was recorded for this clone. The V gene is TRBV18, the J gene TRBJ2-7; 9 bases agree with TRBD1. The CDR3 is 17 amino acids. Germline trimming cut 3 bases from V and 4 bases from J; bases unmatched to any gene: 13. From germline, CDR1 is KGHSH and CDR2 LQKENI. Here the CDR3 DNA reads TGTGCCAGCTCACCTCTACCTTACCGGGACAGGGATTACGAGCAGTACTTC. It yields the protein CASSPLPYRDRDYEQYF. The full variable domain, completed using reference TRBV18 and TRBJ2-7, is NAGVMQNPRHLVRRRGQEARLRCSPMKGHSHVYWYRQLPEEGLKFMVYLQKENIIDESGMPKERFSAEFPKEGPSILRIQQVVRGDSAAYFCASSPLPYRDRDYEQYFGPGTRLTVT.

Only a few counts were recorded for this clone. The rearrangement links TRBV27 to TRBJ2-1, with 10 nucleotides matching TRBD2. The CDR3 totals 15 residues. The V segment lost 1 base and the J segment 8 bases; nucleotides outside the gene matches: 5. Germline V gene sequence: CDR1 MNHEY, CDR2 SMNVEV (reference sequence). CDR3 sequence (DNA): TGTGCCAGCAGTTTATTGGCTAGCGGGAGCTATGAGCAGTTCTTC. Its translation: CASSLLASGSYEQFF.

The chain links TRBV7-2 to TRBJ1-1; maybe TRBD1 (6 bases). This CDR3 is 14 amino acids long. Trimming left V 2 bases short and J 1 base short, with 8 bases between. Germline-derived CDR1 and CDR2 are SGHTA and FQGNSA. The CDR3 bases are TGTGCCAGCAGCTTACCAGGGGAGAACACTGAAGCTTTCTTT. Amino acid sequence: CASSLPGENTEAFF.

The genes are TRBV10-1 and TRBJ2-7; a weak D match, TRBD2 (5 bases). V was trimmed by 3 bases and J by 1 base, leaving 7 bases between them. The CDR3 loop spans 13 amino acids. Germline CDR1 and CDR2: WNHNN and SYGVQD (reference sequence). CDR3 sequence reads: CASSERDSYEQYF. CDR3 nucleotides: TGCGCCAGCAGTGAACGGGATTCCTACGAGCAGTACTTC.

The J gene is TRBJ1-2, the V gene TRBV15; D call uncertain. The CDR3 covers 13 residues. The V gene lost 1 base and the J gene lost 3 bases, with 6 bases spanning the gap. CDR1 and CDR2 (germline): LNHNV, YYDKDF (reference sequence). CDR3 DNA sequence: TGTGCCACCAGCAGAGGTTCTTACTATGGCTACACCTTC. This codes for CATSRGSYYGYTF.

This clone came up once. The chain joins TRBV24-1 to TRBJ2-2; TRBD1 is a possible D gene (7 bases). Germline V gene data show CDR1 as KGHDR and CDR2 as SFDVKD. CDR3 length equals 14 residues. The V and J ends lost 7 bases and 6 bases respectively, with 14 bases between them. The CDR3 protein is CATRPTGEAGELFF. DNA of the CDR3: TGTGCCACCAGACCCACAGGGGAGGCCGGGGAGCTGTTTTTT.

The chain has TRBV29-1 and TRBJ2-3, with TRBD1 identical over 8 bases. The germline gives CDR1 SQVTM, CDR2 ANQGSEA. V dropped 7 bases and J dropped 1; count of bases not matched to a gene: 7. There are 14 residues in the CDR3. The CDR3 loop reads CSGNQGAGTDTQYF. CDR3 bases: TGCAGCGGAAACCAGGGGGCGGGCACAGATACGCAGTATTTT.

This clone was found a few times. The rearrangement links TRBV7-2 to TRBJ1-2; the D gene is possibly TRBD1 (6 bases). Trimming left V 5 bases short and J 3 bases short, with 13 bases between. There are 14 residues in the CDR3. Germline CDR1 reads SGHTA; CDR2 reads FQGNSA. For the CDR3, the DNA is TGTGCCAGCAGCCCACAGGGTGGGGACTATGGCTACACCTTC. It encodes CASSPQGGDYGYTF. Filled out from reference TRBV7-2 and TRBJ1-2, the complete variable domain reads GAGVSQSPSNKVTEKGKDVELRCDPISGHTALYWYRQSLGQGLEFLIYFQGNSAPDKSGLPSDRFSAERTGGSVSTLTIQRTQQEDSAVYLCASSPQGGDYGYTFGSGTRLTVV.

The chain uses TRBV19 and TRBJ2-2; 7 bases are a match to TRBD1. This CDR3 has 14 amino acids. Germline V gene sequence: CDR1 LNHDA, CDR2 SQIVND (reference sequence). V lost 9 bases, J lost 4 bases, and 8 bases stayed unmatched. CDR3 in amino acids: CASQMTGSTGELFF. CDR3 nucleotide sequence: TGTGCCAGCCAAATGACAGGGTCCACCGGGGAGCTGTTTTTT.

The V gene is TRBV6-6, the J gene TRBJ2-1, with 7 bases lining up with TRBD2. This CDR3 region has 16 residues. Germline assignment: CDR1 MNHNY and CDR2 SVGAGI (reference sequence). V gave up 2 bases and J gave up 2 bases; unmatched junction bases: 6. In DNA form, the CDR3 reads TGTGCCAGCAGTTACGAGCGCCTAGCGGCCTACAATGAGCAGTTCTTC. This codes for CASSYERLAAYNEQFF.

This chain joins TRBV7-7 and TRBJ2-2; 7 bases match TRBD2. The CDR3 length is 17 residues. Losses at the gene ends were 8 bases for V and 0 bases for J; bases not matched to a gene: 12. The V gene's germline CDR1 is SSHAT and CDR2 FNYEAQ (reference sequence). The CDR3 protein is CASGTGLAVSNTGELFF. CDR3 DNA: TGTGCCAGCGGAACCGGGCTAGCGGTCTCGAACACCGGGGAGCTGTTTTTT.

The CDR3 nucleotides are TGTGCCAGCAGTTTCCTCAGGGATCTCTACGAGCAGTACTTC. Encoded protein: CASSFLRDLYEQYF. The chain employs TRBV28 and TRBJ2-7; a weak D match, TRBD1 (5 bases). Germline V gene lookup returns CDR1 MDHEN and CDR2 SYDVKM. The CDR3 sequence is 14 residues long. V gave up 3 bases and J gave up 3 bases, with 12 bases separating them.

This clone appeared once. The CDR3 sequence is CASSLARVETQYF. CDR3 sequence (DNA): TGCGCCAGCAGCTTGGCCAGGGTGGAGACCCAGTACTTC. The rearrangement joins TRBV5-1 to TRBJ2-5; a possible D gene is TRBD1 (5 bases). The CDR3 spans 13 residues. V was cut by 0 bases and J by 5 bases, with 8 bases left in between. Germline assignment: CDR1 SGHRS and CDR2 YFSETQ.